Sequencing of this T cell receptor (beta chain) was carried out in a study of blood T cells in healthy people across ages. A second PCR, run for roughly 6 to 11 cycles, used a sample-barcoded 5' primer plus a J-beta primer mix. With 12 random nucleotides, a template-switch adaptor tagged each individual cDNA molecule. Samples each returned at least 2.5 million CDR3-containing paired-end reads. One entry per CDR3 protein results from TCRdb running MiXCR on the 5' RACE reads. The sample shows roughly 1.4 million distinct CDR3 sequences, around 59% of them seen only once. Trimming pared 0 bases from V and 0 bases from J, leaving 15 bases between. Germline V gene lookup returns CDR1 MNHEY and CDR2 SVGEGT. This CDR3 contains 17 residues.

This receptor was obtained from a young man in good health. The J gene is TRBJ2-7, the V gene TRBV6-2 or TRBV6-3; maybe TRBD1 (6 bases). The source material was blood. CDR3 nucleotides: TGTGCCAGCAGTTACTCGCTGGTACAGGGCTACTCCTACGAGCAGTACTTC. Its protein product is CASSYSLVQGYSYEQYF.